The next 7 T cell receptor beta chains were all read from a single sample in a study of tumor and adjacent non-tumor tissue in lung cancer. This sample's RNA came from whole unsorted tissue. This non-tumor lung sample came from over 3 cm beyond the tumor edge. TCRbeta libraries were built with three rounds of nested PCR, modified from ARM-PCR. From the multiplex PCR reads, TCRdb called clonotypes with MiXCR, one entry per CDR3 protein. The table has tens of thousands of distinct CDR3 sequences, about 79% seen once. Sequencing was performed on distant non-tumor lung tissue. Source of these receptors: a woman in her sixties or seventies with non-small cell lung cancer.

A word on this clonotype: Germline and junction disagree at one end, which may indicate a read error. The genes are TRBV29-1 and TRBJ1-2; tentative D call: TRBD1 (6 bases). CDR3 length: 15 residues. Germline assignment: CDR1 SQVTM and CDR2 ANQGSEA. The CDR3 loop is CSIEDRQGRMGGCTF. The CDR3 DNA follows: TGCAGCATTGAAGATCGGCAGGGGCGGATGGGTGGCTGCACCTTC. Complete variable domain (other parts from reference TRBV29-1 and TRBJ1-2): SAVISQKPSRDICQRGTSLTIQCQVDSQVTMMFWYRQQPGQSLTLIATANQGSEATYESGFVIDKFPISRPNLTFSTLTVSNMSPEDSSIYLCSIEDRQGRMGGCTFGSGTRLTVV.

A word on this clonotype: The junction departs from germline at one end; a sequencing error may be responsible. The CDR3 protein is CSVLRGVTETPYF. The CDR3 DNA is TGCAGCGTCCTAAGGGGAGTCACAGAAACCCCGTACTTC. The V and J genes are TRBV29-1 and TRBJ2-5; D tentatively reads TRBD1 or TRBD2 (5 bases each). Germline V gives CDR1 SQVTM, CDR2 ANQGSEA. This CDR3 is 13 amino acids long. The variable domain in full, completed from reference TRBV29-1 and TRBJ2-5, reads SAVISQKPSRDICQRGTSLTIQCQVDSQVTMMFWYRQQPGQSLTLIATANQGSEATYESGFVIDKFPISRPNLTFSTLTVSNMSPEDSSIYLCSVLRGVTETPYFGPGTRLLVL.

The rearrangement joins TRBV29-1 to TRBJ2-3, with D maybe TRBD1 (6 bases). The CDR3 covers 14 residues. Trimming cost V 7 bases and J 1 base, with 15 bases left between them. The germline CDR1 and CDR2 sequences are SQVTM and ANQGSEA. CDR3 nucleotides: TGCAGCGGTGGAGCAGGGGCGGGCACAGATACGCAGTATTTT. Translating gives CSGGAGAGTDTQYF.

The chain uses TRBV6-2 or TRBV6-3 and TRBJ2-1; 7 bases map to TRBD1. Germline loops: CDR1 MNHEY, CDR2 SVGEGT. V dropped 2 bases and J dropped 6; count of bases not matched to a gene: 7. The CDR3 is made up of 15 amino acids. CDR3 DNA: TGTGCCAGCAGTTACAGTGACAGGGCAGTCAATGAGCAGTTCTTC. The encoded protein is CASSYSDRAVNEQFF.

This clonotype was found once. A read error may produce the germline difference seen at one junction end. The CDR3 region has the DNA TGTGCCAGCAGCCGCCAAAACTCCTATAATGAGCAGTTCTTC. This sequence encodes CASSRQNSYNEQFF. The chain combines TRBV6-2 or TRBV6-3 with TRBJ2-1; no firm D call. CDR3 length: 14 residues. The germline V gene has CDR1 MNHEY and CDR2 SVGEGT.

With regard to this clonotype: The germline gene is not matched at one end of the junction; a read error may be the cause. V and J are TRBV6-2 or TRBV6-3 and TRBJ2-4, with D unresolved. The CDR3 runs to 13 residues. Germline CDR1 is MNHEY and CDR2 is SVGEGT. In DNA form, the CDR3 reads TGTGTGAGCAGTTACGATGTCCAAAACACTCAGAACTTC. Its translation: CVSSYDVQNTQNF.

This clonotype has only a few counts. The chain has TRBV10-3 and TRBJ2-1, with 7 nucleotides matching TRBD1. V lost 0 bases, J lost 5 bases, and 4 bases stayed unmatched. Per the germline V gene, CDR1 is ENHRY and CDR2 is SYGVKD. There are 15 residues in the CDR3. CDR3 nucleotides: TGTGCCATCAGTGAGTCGACCGACAGGGACAATGAGCAGTTCTTC. Encoded protein: CAISESTDRDNEQFF.